This T cell receptor (beta chain) was identified in a study of blood T cell repertoires in COVID-19. On the study more broadly: T cells, B-cell-depleted T cells, or PBMCs supplied cDNA or gDNA.

In regard to this clone: Other DNA sequences in this specimen translate into the identical CDR3.

Authors' data handling: Nucleated cell number was recorded as an estimate derived from reference gene primer amplification. Measured with immunoSEQ multiplex PCR; TCRdb has only the in-frame clones, and not every one. That table is the source of V, J and clone size, and D and trimming were worked out from the DNA. The data contain around 470,000 clones, 89% of them singletons. V was clipped by 5 bases and J by 4 bases, with 6 bases between them. CDR3 length: 12 amino acids. During active infection, Seattle patients enrolled and were then monitored through disease. This TCR was sampled from a young man with COVID-19, enrolled during active disease. Material for sequencing was peripheral blood. V gene TRBV12-3 or TRBV12-4 combines with J gene TRBJ1-5, with D possibly being TRBD1 (5 bases). CDR3 amino acids: CASSPGNQPQHF. CDR3 nucleotides: TGTGCCAGCAGTCCAGGGAATCAGCCCCAGCATTTT.